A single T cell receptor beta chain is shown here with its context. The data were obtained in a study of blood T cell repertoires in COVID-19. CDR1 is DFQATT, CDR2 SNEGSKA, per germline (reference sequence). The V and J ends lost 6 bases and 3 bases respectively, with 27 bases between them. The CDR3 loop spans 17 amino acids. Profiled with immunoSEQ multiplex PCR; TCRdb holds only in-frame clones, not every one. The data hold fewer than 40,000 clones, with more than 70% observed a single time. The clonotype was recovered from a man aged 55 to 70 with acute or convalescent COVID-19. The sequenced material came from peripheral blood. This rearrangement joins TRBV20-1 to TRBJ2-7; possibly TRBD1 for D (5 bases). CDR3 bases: TGCAGTGCAAGTAAGCTTAAGAAGACCTCAGGGCGCTACGAGCAGTACTTC. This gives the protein CSASKLKKTSGRYEQYF.